The clone carrying this T cell receptor (beta chain) was seen only once. No antigen is known for it. The sample comes from a study of OX40 agonist ivuxolimab in advanced cancers. The overall study: Participants, approximately 80% male, averaged about 56 years of age, ranging from roughly 23 to 90.

General study results and limits: CD4+ and CD8+ blood T cells expanded clonally by week 6 at 0.1 to 3.0 mg/kg.

Sequenced by immunoSEQ multiplex PCR; TCRdb stores in-frame clones only, minus some. This table has around 41,000 clones, around 89% appearing once. The CDR3 length is 16 residues. The germline gives CDR1 MGHRA, CDR2 YSYEKL. The ends were cut back, 0 bases at V and 5 bases at J, with 16 bases in the middle. This chain joins TRBV4-1 and TRBJ2-5; weak D call: TRBD2 (6 bases). The clonotype comes from an adult with an advanced solid tumor such as melanoma, head and neck, liver or kidney cancer. The source was CD4+ or CD8+ T cells sorted from blood, collected in a trial of the OX40 agonist ivuxolimab. CDR3 in DNA: TGCGCCAGCAGCCAAGAAAGGTTCCCAGGGAGGGAGACCCAGTACTTC. Its protein product is CASSQERFPGRETQYF.